Sequencing of this TCR beta chain was carried out in a study of shared clonotypes between healthy human individuals (TCRdb year 2020). Background for the entire study: Two women and three men aged 18 to 49 years were included in the cohort. For each donor, CD4 naive and CD4 memory were each given three plates, CD8 naive was given two plates, and CD8 memory was given one plate. The study deeply sequenced blood TCR repertoires of several healthy adults to estimate repertoire size and the extent of clonotype sharing between individuals. Libraries were prepared and TCR repertoires were sequenced by different laboratories using diverse techniques, in order to increase sequencing depth and limit assay-specific biases. Per donor, leukapheresis produced somewhere between about 0.85 and 10 billion PBMCs.

Remarks on this clone: This clone's antigen is unknown. Base qualities are not at hand, and no much larger clone is one base apart.

Using the deep immunoSEQ assay, TCR CDR3 regions were amplified from genomic DNA by multiplex PCR. Genomic DNA extracted from each cell subset was distributed evenly over all wells of several immunoSEQ 96-well plates, and each plate served as one replicate. For sorted subsets, each replicate PCR was loaded with 150 to 250 ng genomic DNA, equivalent to 30,000 or so T cell genomes. Purified libraries were quantified with a Qubit 3.0 fluorometer, sized on a Bioanalyzer 2100, and re-quantified with the KAPA Library Quantification kit. Every immunoSEQ 96-well plate was sequenced on a dedicated single-read 150-cycle Illumina NextSeq 550 flow cell. The authors' analysis ran thus. Because the immunoSEQ output included only junctional sequences and no quality scores, the filtering could not be the same as the filtering used for full-length reads. Sequences were annotated with PyIR, a Python wrapper for IgBLAST v1.9, and V/J genes and CDR3 were assigned using IMGT germline references. Reads were filtered out if the reads had weak V/J assignments (E-value above 1e-6), no CDR3, stop codons, out-of-frame junctions, or ambiguous translated residues. A V3J clonotype was defined by an identical inferred V gene, J gene, and CDR3 amino acid sequence. To compute the percentage overlap between repertoires, the number of shared unique clonotypes was divided by the size of the smaller repertoire. Richness of each repertoire was evaluated using RTK rarefaction, the Chao1 estimator, and Recon v2.1 estimates of unobserved clonotypes. OLGA was used to compute generation probabilities for all TCRbeta clonotypes that the gDNA method yielded from four donors. In TCRdb, the immuneACCESS table is reduced to in-frame sequences with V and J assigned. These tables do not hold every clone; where another copy was compared, an unresolved V gene accounts for under half, and the others remain unexplained. V and J calls and clone size come straight from that table; D and trimming were deduced from the DNA. The sample table lists 2.3 million or so clones, just over 90% of them with a count of one. The top ten clones comprise approximately 0.4% of the sample.

Donors were healthy HIV-negative adults with no recently reported acute infections or vaccinations. Every donor was a Caucasian adult residing in Nashville, Tennessee, USA. Magnetic negative selection was used to enrich CD4+ T cells, after which naive cells were positively selected on CD45RA and the negative fraction became the memory subset. After blood collection by leukapheresis, PBMCs were isolated using Ficoll-Histopaque density gradient centrifugation and then cryopreserved in the vapor phase of liquid nitrogen. Analytical flow cytometry was used to check the purity and quantity of each magnetically sorted T cell population. Genomic DNA was isolated from each sorted fraction and quantified by UV absorbance on a Nanodrop 2000c. Overall study results and their limits: When a few donors were compared, the shared fraction of clonotypes was around 5% for naive CD4, 3% to 4% for naive CD8, about 2.5% for memory CD4, and 0.35% to 0.4% for memory CD8. Naive subsets generally had larger estimated clonotype richness than memory subsets did. Incomplete sequencing was indicated by rarefaction of sorted-subset datasets, despite the large sequencing depth. Only blood was sampled, and tissue TCR repertoires likely differ from those in blood. Based on pairwise subsampling, the degree of clonotype sharing among donors was expected to be affected by sequencing depth. Higher generation probabilities were observed for clonotypes shared by all four sorted-subset donors than for non-shared clonotypes. Because the study included a small number of donors, the genetic and exposure-history diversity represented was limited.

The CDR3, cysteine through phenylalanine, is 15 amino acids long. The kept DNA is CDR3 alone, 45 bases in frame from the first base. V is shortened by 0 bases, J by 6 bases, and the region joining them spans 14 bases. Per the germline V gene, MNHNS is the CDR1 and SASEGT is the CDR2. This sequence originates from a young man in good health. Some clones in this sample may be carry-over from other donors' samples. Sample: naive CD4+ T cells from PBMCs. Read against the paper, the sample's cell subset or site label means: CD45RA+ positively selected. Recombination joined TRBV6-1 with TRBJ1-1; a tentative D call is TRBD1 (5 bases match). The DNA sequence follows: TGTGCCAGCAGTGAAGCTCAAGGGGTGCGTGCTGAAGCTTTCTTT. It translates to CASSEAQGVRAEAFF.